The TCR beta chain under discussion was sequenced for a study of cytomegalovirus exposure and HLA in healthy donors. In germline, CDR1 is MGHRA, CDR2 YSYEKL. This CDR3 has 13 amino acids. The V gene lost 0 bases and the J gene lost 7 bases, with 6 bases spanning the gap. The PCR employed 60 Vbeta primers together with 13 Jbeta primers. Sequenced by immunoSEQ multiplex PCR; TCRdb stores in-frame clones only, minus some. The sample carries approximately 59,000 clones, about 72% recorded once. This clone was counted a single time. This clonotype was obtained from a girl between 5 and 17 years old in good health and CMV-seropositive. What was sequenced was PBMCs. This chain joins TRBV4-1 and TRBJ2-2, with D unclear. The CDR3: CASSQERSGELFF. CDR3 DNA sequence: TGCGCCAGCAGCCAAGAAAGGAGCGGGGAGCTGTTTTTT.